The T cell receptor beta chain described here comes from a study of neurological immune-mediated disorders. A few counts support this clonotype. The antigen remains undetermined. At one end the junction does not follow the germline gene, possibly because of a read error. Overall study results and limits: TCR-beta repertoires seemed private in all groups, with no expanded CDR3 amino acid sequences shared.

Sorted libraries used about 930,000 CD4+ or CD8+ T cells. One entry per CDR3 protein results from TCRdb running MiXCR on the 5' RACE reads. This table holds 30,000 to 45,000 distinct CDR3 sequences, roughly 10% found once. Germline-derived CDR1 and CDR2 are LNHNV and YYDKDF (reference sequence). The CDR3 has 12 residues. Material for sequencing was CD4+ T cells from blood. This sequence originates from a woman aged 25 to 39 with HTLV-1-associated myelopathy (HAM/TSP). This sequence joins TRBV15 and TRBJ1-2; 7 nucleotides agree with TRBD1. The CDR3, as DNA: TGTGCCACCAGCGGAGACAGGGCTGGCTACACCTTC. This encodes CATSGDRAGYTF.